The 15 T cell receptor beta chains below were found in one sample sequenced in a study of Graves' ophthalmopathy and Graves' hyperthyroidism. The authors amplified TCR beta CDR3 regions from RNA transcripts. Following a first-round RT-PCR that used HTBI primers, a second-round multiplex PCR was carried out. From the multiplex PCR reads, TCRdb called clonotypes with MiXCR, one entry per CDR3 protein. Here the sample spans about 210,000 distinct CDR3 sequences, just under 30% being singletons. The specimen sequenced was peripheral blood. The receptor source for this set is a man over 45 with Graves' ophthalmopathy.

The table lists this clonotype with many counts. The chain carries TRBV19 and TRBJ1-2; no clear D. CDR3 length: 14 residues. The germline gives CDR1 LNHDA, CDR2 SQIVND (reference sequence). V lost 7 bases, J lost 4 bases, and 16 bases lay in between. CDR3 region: CASISAGTLYGYTF. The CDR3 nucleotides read TGTGCCAGTATTTCGGCAGGAACCCTCTATGGCTACACCTTC.

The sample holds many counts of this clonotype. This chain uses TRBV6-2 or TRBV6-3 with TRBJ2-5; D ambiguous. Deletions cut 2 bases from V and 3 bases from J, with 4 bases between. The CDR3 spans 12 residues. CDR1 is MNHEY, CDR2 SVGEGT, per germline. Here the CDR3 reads CASSYPEETQYF. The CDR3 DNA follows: TGTGCCAGCAGTTACCCGGAAGAGACCCAGTACTTC.

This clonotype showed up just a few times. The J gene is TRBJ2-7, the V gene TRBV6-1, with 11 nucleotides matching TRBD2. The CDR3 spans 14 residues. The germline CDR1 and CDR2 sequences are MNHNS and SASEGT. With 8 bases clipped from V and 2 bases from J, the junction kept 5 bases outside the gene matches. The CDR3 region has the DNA TGTGCCAGCTACACTAGCGGGAGTACCTACGAGCAGTACTTC. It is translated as CASYTSGSTYEQYF.

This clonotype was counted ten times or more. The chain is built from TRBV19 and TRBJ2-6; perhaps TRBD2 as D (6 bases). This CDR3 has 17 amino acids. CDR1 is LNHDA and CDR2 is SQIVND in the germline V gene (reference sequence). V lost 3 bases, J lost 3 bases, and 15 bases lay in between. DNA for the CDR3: TGTGCCAGTAGTATCGGGGGAGGTGGCTTTGGGGCCAACGTCCTGACTTTC. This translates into CASSIGGGGFGANVLTF.

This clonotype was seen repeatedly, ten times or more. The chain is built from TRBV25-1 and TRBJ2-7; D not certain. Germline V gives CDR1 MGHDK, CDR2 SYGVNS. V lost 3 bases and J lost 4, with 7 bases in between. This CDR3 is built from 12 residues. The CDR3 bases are TGTGCCAGCAGTGAGGTGGAGTACGAGCAGTACTTC. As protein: CASSEVEYEQYF.

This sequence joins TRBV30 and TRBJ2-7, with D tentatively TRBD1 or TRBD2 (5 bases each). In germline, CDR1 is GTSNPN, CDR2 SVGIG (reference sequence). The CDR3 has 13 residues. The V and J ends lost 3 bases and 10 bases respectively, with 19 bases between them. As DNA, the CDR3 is TGTGCCTGGAGCTCCTTAGGGGCTAGCTTTCAGTACTTC. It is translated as CAWSSLGASFQYF.

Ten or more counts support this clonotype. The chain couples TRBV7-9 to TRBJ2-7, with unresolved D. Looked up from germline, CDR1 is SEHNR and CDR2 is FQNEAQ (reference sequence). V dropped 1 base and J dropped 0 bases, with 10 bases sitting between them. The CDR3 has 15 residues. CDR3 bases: TGTGCCAGCAGCTTAGATGGGGATCCCTCCTACGAGCAGTACTTC. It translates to CASSLDGDPSYEQYF.

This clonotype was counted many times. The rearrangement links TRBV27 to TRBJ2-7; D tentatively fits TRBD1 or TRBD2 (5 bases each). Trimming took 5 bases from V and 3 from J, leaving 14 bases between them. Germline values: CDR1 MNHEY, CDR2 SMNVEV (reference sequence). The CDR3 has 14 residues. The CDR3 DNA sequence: TGTGCCAGCAGTCCCCGGGACGGAATCTACGAGCAGTACTTC. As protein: CASSPRDGIYEQYF.

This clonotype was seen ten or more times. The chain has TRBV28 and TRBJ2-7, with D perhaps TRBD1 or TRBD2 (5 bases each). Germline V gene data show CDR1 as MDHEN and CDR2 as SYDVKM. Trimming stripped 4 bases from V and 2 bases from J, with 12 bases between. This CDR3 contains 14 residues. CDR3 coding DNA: TGTGCCAGCAGTTCAATGGGACCAACCTACGAGCAGTACTTC. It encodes CASSSMGPTYEQYF.

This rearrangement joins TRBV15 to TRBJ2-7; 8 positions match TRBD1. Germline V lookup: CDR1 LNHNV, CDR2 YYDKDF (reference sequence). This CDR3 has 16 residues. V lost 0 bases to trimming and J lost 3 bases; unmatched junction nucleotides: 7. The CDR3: CATSRDLGTGGYEQYF. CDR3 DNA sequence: TGTGCCACCAGCAGAGATTTGGGGACAGGAGGCTACGAGCAGTACTTC.

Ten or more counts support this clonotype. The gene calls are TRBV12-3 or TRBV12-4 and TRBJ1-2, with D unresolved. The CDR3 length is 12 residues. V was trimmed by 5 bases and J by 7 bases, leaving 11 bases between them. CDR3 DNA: TGTGCCAGCAGTCCTCGCGGGGTTGGCTACACCTTC. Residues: CASSPRGVGYTF.

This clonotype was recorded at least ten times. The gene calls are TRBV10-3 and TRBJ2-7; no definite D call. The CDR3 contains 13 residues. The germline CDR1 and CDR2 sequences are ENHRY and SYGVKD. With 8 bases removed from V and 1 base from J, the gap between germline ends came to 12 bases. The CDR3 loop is CAIAEYSSYEQYF. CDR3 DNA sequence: TGTGCCATCGCAGAGTACAGTTCCTACGAGCAGTACTTC.

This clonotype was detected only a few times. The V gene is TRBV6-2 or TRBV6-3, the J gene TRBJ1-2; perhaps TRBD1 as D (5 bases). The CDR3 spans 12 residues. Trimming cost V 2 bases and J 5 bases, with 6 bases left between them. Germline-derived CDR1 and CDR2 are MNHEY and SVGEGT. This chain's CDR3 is CASSYRGYGYTF. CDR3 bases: TGTGCCAGCAGTTACAGGGGATATGGCTACACCTTC.

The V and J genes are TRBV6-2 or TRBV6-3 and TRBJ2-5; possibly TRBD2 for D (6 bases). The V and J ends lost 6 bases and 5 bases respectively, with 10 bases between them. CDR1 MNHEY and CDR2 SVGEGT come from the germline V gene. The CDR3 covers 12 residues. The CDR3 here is CASRRGRETQYF. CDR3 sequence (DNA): TGTGCCAGCAGGCGGGGTCGTGAGACCCAGTACTTC.

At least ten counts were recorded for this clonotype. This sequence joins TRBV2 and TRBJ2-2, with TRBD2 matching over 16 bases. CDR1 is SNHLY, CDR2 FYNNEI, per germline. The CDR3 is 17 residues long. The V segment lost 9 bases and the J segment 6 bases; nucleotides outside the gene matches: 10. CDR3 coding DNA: TGTGCCAGATTGACGGGGACTAGCGGGAGGGCGCCCGGGGAGCTGTTTTTT. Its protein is CARLTGTSGRAPGELFF.